The sequence of this T cell receptor beta chain was determined in a study of T cell responses to AZD1222 COVID-19 vaccine (dated by TCRdb to 2020 to 2022). Regarding the research as a whole: TCR sequencing covered fewer than 250 trial participants: 200 to 220 given two doses of AZD1222 and 26 given two doses of MenACWY control vaccine. Trial participants were enrolled by age into subgroups of 18-55, 56-69 and 70-plus years, and around 150, 29 and 61 TCR-sequenced participants, respectively, were included in these subgroups.

The CDR3 regions of human TCRbeta chains were subjected to immunosequencing. Per the authors' processing: Repertoire TCRs were matched against a reference library of SARS-CoV-2-specific TCRs generated with the MIRA antigen-specificity platform. Breadth meant the fraction of unique TCRs that were SARS-CoV-2-associated, whereas depth meant the fraction of total T cells that were SARS-CoV-2-associated. Using the MIRA data, each spike-specific TCR was mapped to the spike region that the TCR reacts to and placed in a CD4 or CD8 class. Log10-transformed breadth and depth values were compared by one-way ANOVA with Sidak's multiple comparisons tests. TCRdb re-hosts the immuneACCESS table, in-frame sequences only. Its copies lack some clones; in the studies checked, an unresolved V gene accounts for under half of them, and the cause for the rest is not known. V and J calls and clone size are given by that table; D and trimming were obtained from the DNA. In this sample the table shows about 150,000 clones, more than 85% of which occur a single time. The ten largest account for 3.5% to 4.5% of the sample.

Interpreted using the paper, the time point label stands for: about 28 days (+/-7) after the second vaccine dose. AZD1222 recipients given second doses at about 4 weeks or at about 12 weeks were pooled, since spike-specific TCR depth and breadth were not found to differ between the two schedules. The vaccinee samples were drawn from two UK trials, COV001 and COV002, one of which was a single-blind randomized controlled phase 2/3 trial testing AZD1222 (ChAdOx1 nCoV-19) in healthy adults. For TCRbeta chain sequencing, PBMC samples from trial participants were taken at day 0 and at day 28 after the second dose. The V and J ends are trimmed by 0 bases and 0 bases, leaving 5 bases between them. The CDR1 and CDR2 encoded by the germline V gene (reference sequence) are SEHNR and FQNEAQ. The CDR3 has 14 amino acids, counting the end cysteine and phenylalanine. Of all the DNA, just the CDR3 is kept, 42 bases in frame from base 1.

Note on this clone: There is no known antigen for this receptor. No much larger clone exists at a distance of one base, and base qualities are not known.

On the study overall, not on this receptor specifically: Conclusions about previously exposed vaccinees are limited, since just five to seven AZD1222 recipients were seropositive for SARS-CoV-2 at baseline. Vaccine-associated CD4 TCRs spanned the whole spike protein, with dominant responses in regions 160-218 and 743-854. In the small 56-69-year group, the increase in depth fell short of significance, most likely because of low power. After two AZD1222 doses, spike-specific TCR breadth and depth were significantly higher than at day 0 and than in MenACWY recipients. No day 14 peak-response samples were available, so repertoires were characterized only after the peak T cell response. Participants were mostly white British, with more females than males. The authors suggested clonal diversity may have been underestimated. Nearly half of unique spike-specific TCRs reportedly recognized epitopes outside regions mutated in the B.1.351 and B.1.1.7 variants.

Sample: peripheral blood, taken 28 days after the second AZD1222 dose. This receptor chain uses TRBV7-9 and TRBJ1-1; no confident D gene assignment can be made. This receptor was taken from an adult who received the AZD1222 COVID-19 vaccine. The sequenced DNA: TGTGCCAGCAGCTTAGCCCTAATGAACACTGAAGCTTTCTTT. It translates as CASSLALMNTEAFF.